This T cell receptor delta chain was retrieved from a study of γδ T cells in repeated Plasmodium falciparum infection. Study observations and caveats: Vdelta2-negative gammadelta repertoires, largely Vdelta1+, seemingly showed infection-driven waves of new clonal selection.

Looked up from germline, CDR1 is TSWWSYY and CDR2 is QGS. This CDR3 has 20 residues. TCRdb repeated clone calling on the multiplex PCR reads with CATT. The sample consists of tens of thousands of delta-chain clones, more than 1.4% of them appearing once. In the case of this clone: Its antigen is unknown. The mismatch at residue 9 between this DNA's translation and the TCRdb protein of a much larger clone likely reflects a read error; the protein shown is translated from the DNA.

Bulk repertoires came from Vgamma9/Vdelta2+ or Vdelta2-negative gammadelta T cells flow-sorted from PBMC. The material sequenced was gamma-delta T cells from blood. This clonotype was sampled from a pool of human donors (malaria-infected and uninfected, not separated). The chain links TRDV1 to TRDJ2, with TRDD3 matching 7 bases. The J gene was not available in TCRdb and was assigned here by matching the DNA to germline segments. The CDR3 loop reads CALGASWYRGMPYLPAQLFF. In DNA, the CDR3 is TGTGCTCTTGGGGCCTCTTGGTACCGGGGGATGCCCTATTTGCCAGCACAACTCTTCTTT.